This T cell receptor (beta chain) stems from a study of shared clonotypes between healthy human individuals. Overall study findings and caveats: Genetic and exposure-history diversity was limited by the small donor number. Though the depth was large, rarefaction showed that sorted-subset sequencing was incomplete.

The V end was cut by 2 bases, the J end by 3 bases, with 5 bases between. This CDR3 contains 13 residues. Germline V gene data show CDR1 as SNHLY and CDR2 as FYNNEI. This clone was observed once. The antigen remains unidentified. Assay: immunoSEQ multiplex PCR; the TCRdb copy retains only in-frame clones and omits some. The sample comprises 1.5 million to 2.5 million clones, approximately 94% of which are singletons, and roughly 1.2% rests with the top ten. As defined, naive CD8 cells were CD45RO-negative and positively selected for CCR7, with terminally differentiated effector memory CD45RA+ cells excluded. Donors included only healthy HIV-negative adults lacking recent acute infections or vaccinations.

The sequenced material came from naive CD8+ T cells sorted from blood. The receptor comes from a man between 18 and 29 years old in good health. The chain carries TRBV2 and TRBJ2-4; D unresolved. CDR3 in amino acids: CASSEQFKNIQYF. The DNA of the CDR3 is TGTGCCAGCAGTGAACAGTTCAAAAACATTCAGTACTTC.